This section outlines one T cell receptor beta chain sequence together with its context. Generated by immunoSEQ multiplex PCR, the TCRdb table keeps only in-frame clones and is missing some. The sample holds roughly 400,000 clones; more than 85% are singletons and the top ten take 0.8% to 0.9%. The source of the sample is a study of blood T cell repertoires in COVID-19. Participants were aged 18 to 89 years from some 24 US areas. No more than 2 weeks before study entry, exposed participants had met a case of COVID-19. The receptor was derived from a woman aged 40 to 49 who had been exposed to COVID-19. Sequencing was carried out using PBMCs or T cells enriched from blood (not recorded which).

CDR3 region: CASTPDRGGNQPQHF. CDR3 DNA: TGTGCCAGTACCCCGGACAGGGGAGGCAATCAGCCCCAGCATTTT. The V call is TRBV19, the J call TRBJ1-5; the match to TRBD1 covers 9 bases. Unmatched junction bases numbered 6, after V lost 7 bases and J lost 2 bases. This CDR3 has 15 amino acids. The germline V gene encodes CDR1 LNHDA and CDR2 SQIVND (reference sequence).